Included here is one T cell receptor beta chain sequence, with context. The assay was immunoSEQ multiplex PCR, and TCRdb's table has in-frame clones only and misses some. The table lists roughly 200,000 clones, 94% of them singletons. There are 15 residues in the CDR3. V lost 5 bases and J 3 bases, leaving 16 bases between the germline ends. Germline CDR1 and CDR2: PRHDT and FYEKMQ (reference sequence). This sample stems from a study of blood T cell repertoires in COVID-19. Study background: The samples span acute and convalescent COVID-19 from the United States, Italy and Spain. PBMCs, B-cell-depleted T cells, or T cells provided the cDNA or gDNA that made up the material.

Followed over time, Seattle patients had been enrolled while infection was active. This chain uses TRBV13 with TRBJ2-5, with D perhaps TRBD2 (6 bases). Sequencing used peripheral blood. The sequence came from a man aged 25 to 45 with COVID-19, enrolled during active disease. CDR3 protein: CASSPGGIGKETQYF. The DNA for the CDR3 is TGTGCCAGCAGCCCCGGAGGGATAGGAAAAGAGACCCAGTACTTC.